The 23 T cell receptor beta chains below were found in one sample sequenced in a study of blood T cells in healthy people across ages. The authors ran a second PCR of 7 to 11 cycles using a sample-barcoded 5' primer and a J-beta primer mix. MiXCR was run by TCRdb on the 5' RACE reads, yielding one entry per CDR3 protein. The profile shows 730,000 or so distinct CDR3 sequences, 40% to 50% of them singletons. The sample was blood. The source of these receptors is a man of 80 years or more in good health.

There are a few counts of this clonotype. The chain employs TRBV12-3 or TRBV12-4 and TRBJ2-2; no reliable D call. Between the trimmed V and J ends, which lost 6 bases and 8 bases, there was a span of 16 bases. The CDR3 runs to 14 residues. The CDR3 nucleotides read TGTGCCAGCAGGACCGGGCCTTTAGTTGGGGAGCTGTTTTTT. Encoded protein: CASRTGPLVGELFF.

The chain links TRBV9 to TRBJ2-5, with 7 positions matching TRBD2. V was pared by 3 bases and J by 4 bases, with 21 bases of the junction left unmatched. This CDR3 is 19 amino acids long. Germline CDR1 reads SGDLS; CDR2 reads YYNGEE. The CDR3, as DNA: TGTGCCAGCAGCGGAGGGTGGGCTAGCGGAGCCGGGGCTTCAGAGACCCAGTACTTC. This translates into CASSGGWASGAGASETQYF.

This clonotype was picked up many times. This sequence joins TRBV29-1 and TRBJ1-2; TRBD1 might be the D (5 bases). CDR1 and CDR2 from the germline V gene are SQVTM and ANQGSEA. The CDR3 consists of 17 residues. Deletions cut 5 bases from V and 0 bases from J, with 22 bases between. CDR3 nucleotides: TGCAGCGTTCGCGATTGGGGCGGTGGCCGCTCTAACTATGGCTACACCTTC. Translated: CSVRDWGGGRSNYGYTF.

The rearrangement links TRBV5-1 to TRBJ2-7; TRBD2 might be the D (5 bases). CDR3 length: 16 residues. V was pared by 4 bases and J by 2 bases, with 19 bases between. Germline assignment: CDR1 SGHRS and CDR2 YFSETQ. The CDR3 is CASSIGSSLTTYEQYF. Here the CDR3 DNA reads TGCGCCAGCAGCATAGGGTCTAGCCTAACAACCTACGAGCAGTACTTC.

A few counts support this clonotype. The DNA of the CDR3 is TGCGCCAGCAGCCCAGGGACTAGCGGGCCCCAGGGGACGCAGTATTTT. As protein: CASSPGTSGPQGTQYF. V is TRBV10-1 and J is TRBJ2-3; 12 bases are shared with TRBD2. This CDR3 region has 16 residues. Germline lookup yields CDR1 WNHNN and CDR2 SYGVQD (reference sequence). The V segment lost 6 bases and the J segment 9 bases; nucleotides outside the gene matches: 13.

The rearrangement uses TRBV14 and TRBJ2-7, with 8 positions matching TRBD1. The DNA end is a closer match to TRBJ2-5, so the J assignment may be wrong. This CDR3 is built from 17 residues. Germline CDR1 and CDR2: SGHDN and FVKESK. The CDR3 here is CASSQSRAGGALETQYF. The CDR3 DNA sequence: TGTGCCAGCAGCCAAAGCAGGGCAGGGGGCGCTTTGGAGACCCAGTACTTC.

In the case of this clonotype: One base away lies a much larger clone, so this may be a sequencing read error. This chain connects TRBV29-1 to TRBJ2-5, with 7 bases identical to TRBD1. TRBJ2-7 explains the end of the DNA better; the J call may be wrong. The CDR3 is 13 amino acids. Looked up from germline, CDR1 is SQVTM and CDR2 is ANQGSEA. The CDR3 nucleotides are TGCAGCGGTGGGGACAGTACCTTCTACGAGCAGTACTTC. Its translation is CSGGDSTFYEQYF.

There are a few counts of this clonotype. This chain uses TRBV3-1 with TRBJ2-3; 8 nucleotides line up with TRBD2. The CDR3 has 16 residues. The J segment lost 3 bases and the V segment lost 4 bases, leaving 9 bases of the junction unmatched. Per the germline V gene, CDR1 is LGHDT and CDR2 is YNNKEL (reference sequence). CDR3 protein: CASSPTGTRGTDTQYF. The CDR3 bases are TGTGCCAGCAGCCCTACTGGGACTAGGGGGACAGATACGCAGTATTTT.

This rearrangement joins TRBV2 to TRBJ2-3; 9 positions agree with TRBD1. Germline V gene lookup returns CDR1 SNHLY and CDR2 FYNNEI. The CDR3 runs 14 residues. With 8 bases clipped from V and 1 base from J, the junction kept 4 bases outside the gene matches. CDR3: CASARQGGTDTQYF. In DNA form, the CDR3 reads TGTGCCAGCGCGCGACAGGGGGGCACAGATACGCAGTATTTT.

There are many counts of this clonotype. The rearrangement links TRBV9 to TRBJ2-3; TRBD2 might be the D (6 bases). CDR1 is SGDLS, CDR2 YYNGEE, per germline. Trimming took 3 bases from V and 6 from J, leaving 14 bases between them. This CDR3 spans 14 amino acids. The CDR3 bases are TGTGCCAGCAGCGCGGGACTCCTGGGGGATACGCAGTATTTT. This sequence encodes CASSAGLLGDTQYF.

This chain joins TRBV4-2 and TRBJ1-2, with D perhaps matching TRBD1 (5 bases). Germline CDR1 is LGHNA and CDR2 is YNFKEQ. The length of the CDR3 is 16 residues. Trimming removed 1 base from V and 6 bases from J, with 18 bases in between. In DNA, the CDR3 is TGTGCCAGCAGCCAAGTTGGATCCGGGGCCCTCAATGGCTACACCTTC. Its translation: CASSQVGSGALNGYTF.

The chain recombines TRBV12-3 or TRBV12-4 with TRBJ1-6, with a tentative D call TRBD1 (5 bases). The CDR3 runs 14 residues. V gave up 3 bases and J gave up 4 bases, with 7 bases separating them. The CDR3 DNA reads TGTGCCAGCAGTTTTAGGGGTTATAATTCACCCCTCCACTTT. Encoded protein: CASSFRGYNSPLHF.

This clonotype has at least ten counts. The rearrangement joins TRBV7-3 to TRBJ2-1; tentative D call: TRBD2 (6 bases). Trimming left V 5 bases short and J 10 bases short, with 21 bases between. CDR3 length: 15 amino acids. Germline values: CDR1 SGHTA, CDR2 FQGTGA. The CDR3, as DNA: TGTGCCAGCAGCCCCTCCCGGGGAGGCCGTAGGGAGCAGTTCTTC. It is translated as CASSPSRGGRREQFF.

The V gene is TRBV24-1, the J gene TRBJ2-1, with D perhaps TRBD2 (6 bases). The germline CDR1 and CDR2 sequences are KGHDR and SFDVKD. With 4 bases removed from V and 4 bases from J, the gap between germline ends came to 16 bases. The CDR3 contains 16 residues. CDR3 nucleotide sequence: TGTGCCACCAGTGACCAGCGCGGAGGGGTGTACAATGAGCAGTTCTTC. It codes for CATSDQRGGVYNEQFF.

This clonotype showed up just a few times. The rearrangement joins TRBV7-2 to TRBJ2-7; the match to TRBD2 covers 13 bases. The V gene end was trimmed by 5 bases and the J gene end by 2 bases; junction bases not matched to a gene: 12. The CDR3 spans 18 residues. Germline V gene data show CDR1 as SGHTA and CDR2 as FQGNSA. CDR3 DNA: TGTGCCAGCAGCAACCGACTAGCGGGGGGTCGGAGAGCCTACGAGCAGTACTTC. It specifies CASSNRLAGGRRAYEQYF.

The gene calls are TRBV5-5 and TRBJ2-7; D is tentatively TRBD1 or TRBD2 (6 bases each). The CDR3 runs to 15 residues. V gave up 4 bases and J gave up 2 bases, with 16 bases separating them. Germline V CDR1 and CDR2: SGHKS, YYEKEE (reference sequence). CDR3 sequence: CASSVQGTGAYEQYF. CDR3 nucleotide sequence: TGTGCCAGCAGCGTTCAGGGGACGGGGGCCTACGAGCAGTACTTC.

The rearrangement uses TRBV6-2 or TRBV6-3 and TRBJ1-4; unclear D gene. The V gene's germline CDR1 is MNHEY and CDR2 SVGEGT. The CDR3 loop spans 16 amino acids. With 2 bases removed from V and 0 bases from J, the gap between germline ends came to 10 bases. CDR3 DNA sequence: TGTGCCAGCAGTTACCGGTGGGAATCAACTAATGAAAAACTGTTTTTT. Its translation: CASSYRWESTNEKLFF.

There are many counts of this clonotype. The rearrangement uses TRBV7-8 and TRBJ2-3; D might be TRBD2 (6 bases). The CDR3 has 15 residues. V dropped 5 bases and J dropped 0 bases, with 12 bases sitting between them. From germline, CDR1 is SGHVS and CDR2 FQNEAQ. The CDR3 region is CASSTLAVSTDTQYF. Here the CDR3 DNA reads TGTGCCAGCAGCACCTTAGCGGTTAGCACAGATACGCAGTATTTT.

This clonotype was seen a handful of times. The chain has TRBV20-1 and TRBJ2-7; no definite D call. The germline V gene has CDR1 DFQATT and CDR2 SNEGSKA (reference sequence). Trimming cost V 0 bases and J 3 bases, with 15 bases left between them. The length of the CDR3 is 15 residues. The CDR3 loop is CSARDLRQSNYEQYF. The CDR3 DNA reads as TGCAGTGCTAGAGATCTGCGGCAGTCCAACTACGAGCAGTACTTC.

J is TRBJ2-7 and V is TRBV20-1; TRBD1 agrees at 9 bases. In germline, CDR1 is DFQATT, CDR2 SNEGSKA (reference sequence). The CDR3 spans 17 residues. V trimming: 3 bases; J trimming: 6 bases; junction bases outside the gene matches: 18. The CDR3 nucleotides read TGCAGTGCTAGGTCTGCGCGTTTAGGGGACAGGGTACGCGAGCAGTACTTC. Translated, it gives CSARSARLGDRVREQYF.

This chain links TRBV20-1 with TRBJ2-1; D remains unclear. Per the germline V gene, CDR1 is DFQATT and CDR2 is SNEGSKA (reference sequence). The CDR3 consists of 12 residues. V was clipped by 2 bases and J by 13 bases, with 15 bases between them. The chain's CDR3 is CSARLDGETQFF. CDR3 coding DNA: TGCAGTGCTAGATTGGATGGAGAGACCCAGTTCTTC.

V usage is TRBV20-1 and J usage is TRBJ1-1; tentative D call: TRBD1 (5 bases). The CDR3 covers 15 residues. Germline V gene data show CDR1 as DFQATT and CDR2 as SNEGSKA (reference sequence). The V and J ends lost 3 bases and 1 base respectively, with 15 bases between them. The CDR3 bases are TGCAGTGCTAGCTCGGGGGACCTATCGAACACTGAAGCTTTCTTT. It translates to CSASSGDLSNTEAFF.

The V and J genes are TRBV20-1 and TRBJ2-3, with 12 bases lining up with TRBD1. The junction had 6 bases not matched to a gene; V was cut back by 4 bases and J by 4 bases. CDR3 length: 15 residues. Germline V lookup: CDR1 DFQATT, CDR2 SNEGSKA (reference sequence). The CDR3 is CSATGTGGLSDTQYF. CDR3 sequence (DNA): TGCAGTGCTACAGGGACAGGGGGCTTGTCAGATACGCAGTATTTT.